A selection of T cell receptor beta chains follows, all from one sample in a study of blood T cells in healthy people across ages. TCRdb reprocessed the 5' RACE reads via MiXCR and lists one record per CDR3 protein. This table holds 850,000 to 950,000 distinct CDR3 sequences, more than 25% found once. The sequencing sample was made of blood. The receptors derive from a woman of 80 years or more in good health. CDR3s include the opening cysteine and the closing phenylalanine or tryptophan. D genes are given only for firm matches. Size is omitted from some rows. Given values are once, few, many or a class for expanded clones.

D gene	clone size	V gene	J gene	CDR3 DNA	CDR3 protein
TRBD1	few	TRBV6-1	TRBJ1-2	TGTGCCAGCAGTGACCCAGGGGGCAGAAACTATGGCTACACCTTC	CASSDPGGRNYGYTF
.	.	TRBV11-2	TRBJ1-5	TGTGCCAGCAGCTTAGGGGCAGTCCGGGGCAATCAGCCCCAGCATTTT	CASSLGAVRGNQPQHF
.	.	TRBV29-1	TRBJ2-3	TGCAGCGCAGGATCAGGGGTCTCCCTTATTAGCACAGATACGCAGTATTTT	CSAGSGVSLISTDTQYF
.	many	TRBV20-1	TRBJ1-2	TGCAGTGCTAGAGTGCTTAAGAGAGGCGGCTACACCTTC	CSARVLKRGGYTF
.	.	TRBV7-2	TRBJ2-1	TGTGCCAGCAGCCGCCGTAGCGGCAGGGGCTACAATGAGCAGTTCTTC	CASSRRSGRGYNEQFF
.	many	TRBV7-9	TRBJ1-1	TGTGCCAGCAGCTCAAAACAGGTTAGCACTGAAGCTTTCTTT	CASSSKQVSTEAFF
.	few	TRBV7-9	TRBJ1-1	TGTGCCAGCAGCTTAGGGGGGGCCCTCTGGCCCTCTGAAGCTTTCTTT	CASSLGGALWPSEAFF
.	.	TRBV28	TRBJ1-3	TGTGCCAGCAGTTTACAACAGGGATCCGGAAACACCATATATTTT	CASSLQQGSGNTIYF
.	many	TRBV6-6	TRBJ2-5	TGTGCCAGCACTAACCCGCAAGAGACCCAGTACTTC	CASTNPQETQYF
.	many	TRBV6-5	TRBJ1-6	TGTGCCAGCAGTTACTCGCGAAGGAGCAATTCACCCCTCCACTTT	CASSYSRRSNSPLHF
.	.	TRBV5-1	TRBJ2-1	TGCGCCAGCAGCTTCCTAAGAGCGTTGAGCTCCTACAATGAGCAGTTCTTC	CASSFLRALSSYNEQFF
TRBD1	many	TRBV4-2	TRBJ1-1	TGTGCCAGCAGCCCACAGGGGGGCACTGAAGCTTTCTTT	CASSPQGGTEAFF
.	few	TRBV20-1	TRBJ1-1	TGCAGTGCTACCCGTATGACCCTGGTAGGAGATGAAGCTTTCTTT	CSATRMTLVGDEAFF
.	many	TRBV24-1	TRBJ2-5	TGTGCCACCCGAACCCAGGGAGATGGGACCCAGTACTTC	CATRTQGDGTQYF
TRBD1	few	TRBV15	TRBJ1-1	TGTGCCACCAGCCGAGGACAGGGGCCGAACACTGAAGCTTTCTTT	CATSRGQGPNTEAFF
.	many	TRBV24-1	TRBJ2-1	TGTGCCACCAGTTCTGGTTTGGGGCGGGGCCACAATGAGCAGTTCTTC	CATSSGLGRGHNEQFF
TRBD1	.	TRBV4-3	TRBJ1-1	TGCGCCAGCAGGACAGGGGTCCAAGACACTGAAGCTTTCTTT	CASRTGVQDTEAFF
.	.	TRBV20-1	TRBJ2-7	TGCAGTGCTAGAGACTCTCGGAGGACCCAGGAGCAGTACTTC	CSARDSRRTQEQYF
.	many	TRBV7-2	TRBJ1-4	TGTGCCAGCAGCCCTACAGGGTCGTCTAATGAAAAACTGTTTTTT	CASSPTGSSNEKLFF
.	many	TRBV29-1	TRBJ2-4	TGCAGCGTTGAGCAGGGAGAAGACATTCAGTACTTC	CSVEQGEDIQYF
.	.	TRBV18	TRBJ2-1	TGTGCCAGCTCCCGAAGAGGACAGCCTCCTGGGGATGAGCAGTTCTTC	CASSRRGQPPGDEQFF
TRBD1	few	TRBV3-1	TRBJ1-2	TGTGCCAGCAGCCTCGGGGACAGTTCCGTGGCTAACTATGGCTACACCTTC	CASSLGDSSVANYGYTF
.	few	TRBV3-1	TRBJ1-2	TGTGCCAGCAGCCAAGATTTTGGGTTCGGCTACACCTTC	CASSQDFGFGYTF
.	many	TRBV27	TRBJ2-6	TGTGCCAGCAGCCTTTGGAAATCCGGGACACCCAGCTCTGGGGCCAACGTCCTGACTTTC	CASSLWKSGTPSSGANVLTF